The present TCR beta chain was sequenced within a study of blood T cells in healthy people across ages. Overall study: Using template switching, researchers captured about one barcoded beta molecule for each two T cells.

CDR3 length: 18 residues. With V trimmed by 1 base and J by 4 bases, 11 bases remained unmatched. CDR1 is SGHTA, CDR2 FQGNSA, per germline. A second PCR, run for roughly 7 to 11 cycles, used a sample-barcoded 5' primer plus a J-beta primer mix. One entry per CDR3 protein, called by TCRdb with MiXCR from the 5' RACE reads. The table records approximately 2,000,000 distinct CDR3 sequences, 39% of them present only once. This clonotype came up once. The antigen remains undetermined. Study observations and caveats: Older age coincided with a roughly linear decline in TCR beta diversity per million T cells. No one knew whether donors had CMV, which possibly confounded expanded clonotype changes.

The V and J genes are TRBV7-2 and TRBJ2-1; TRBD2 matches 9 bases. Sequenced: blood. The clonotype was recovered from a human donor in good health. This CDR3 reads CASSLVGMGTSSYNEQFF. The CDR3 nucleotides are TGTGCCAGCAGCTTAGTGGGGATGGGGACTAGCTCTTACAATGAGCAGTTCTTC. The whole variable domain, filled in from reference TRBV7-2 and TRBJ2-1, reads GAGVSQSPSNKVTEKGKDVELRCDPISGHTALYWYRQSLGQGLEFLIYFQGNSAPDKSGLPSDRFSAERTGGSVSTLTIQRTQQEDSAVYLCASSLVGMGTSSYNEQFFGPGTRLTVL.